The 19 T cell receptor beta chains below come from one sample, sequenced in a study of identical twins (TCRdb year 2016). Receptors were amplified or captured by 5' RACE. TCRdb records Illumina HiSeq 2000 as the sequencer. TCRdb took the public reads, trimmed them with fastp at Q25, ran MiXCR for clone calling and kept in-frame beta chains. Identical CDR3 proteins give one entry, which carries the most common genes and DNA. Recorded for this sample are 230,000 or so distinct CDR3 sequences; around 8.3% of them occurred a single time. 2.5% to 3.5% of the sample is held by the ten biggest clonotypes. A further study also used this sample, focusing on yellow fever vaccine responses in identical twins.

Sequences were obtained from CD8+ T cells sorted from blood. These TCRs come from a woman between 18 and 30 years old in good health.

This chain uses TRBV9 with TRBJ2-7, with 9 bases identical to TRBD1. The CDR3 is 13 amino acids. Germline assignment: CDR1 SGDLS and CDR2 YYNGEE. The trim removed 4 bases at V and 6 bases at J, leaving 5 bases unmatched. CDR3 region: CASSRPGQGEQYF. CDR3 in DNA: TGTGCCAGCAGCAGACCGGGACAGGGCGAGCAGTACTTC.

This clonotype has a count of ten or more. The chain couples TRBV10-3 to TRBJ1-1, with D maybe TRBD1 (6 bases). The CDR3 runs to 15 residues. The germline CDR1 and CDR2 sequences are ENHRY and SYGVKD. The V end lost 6 bases, the J end lost 3 bases, and 17 bases lay between the germline ends. The CDR3 here is CAISEHRASDTEAFF. The CDR3 DNA reads as TGTGCCATCAGCGAACACAGGGCCTCGGACACTGAAGCTTTCTTT.

In its sample, this clonotype was seen a few times. This chain links TRBV15 with TRBJ1-5; unclear D gene. Trimming took off 0 bases at V and 2 bases at J, with 14 bases between the two ends. The germline V gene has CDR1 LNHNV and CDR2 YYDKDF (reference sequence). The length of the CDR3 is 17 residues. The CDR3: CATSRDLQVGGNQPQHF. For the CDR3, the DNA is TGTGCCACCAGCAGAGATCTTCAAGTAGGAGGCAATCAGCCCCAGCATTTT.

This clonotype was observed a handful of times. The genes are TRBV29-1 and TRBJ2-1, with TRBD1 identical over 7 bases. V lost 5 bases, J lost 10 bases, and 5 bases stayed unmatched. The CDR3 extends over 11 amino acids. Germline assignment: CDR1 SQVTM and CDR2 ANQGSEA. CDR3 nucleotides: TGCAGCGTTAGACAGGGCCAAGAGCAGTTCTTC. Translation: CSVRQGQEQFF.

V is TRBV6-5 and J is TRBJ2-3, with D possibly being TRBD1 (7 bases). Germline lookup yields CDR1 MNHEY and CDR2 SVGAGI. The CDR3 contains 16 residues. Trimming cost V 6 bases and J 1 base, with 17 bases left between them. The CDR3: CASSLGTAGGTDTQYF. The CDR3, as DNA: TGTGCCAGCAGCCTCGGGACAGCGGGCGGCACAGATACGCAGTATTTT.

The table lists this clonotype with a few counts. The V call is TRBV9, the J call TRBJ2-7, with TRBD1 identical over 10 bases. V dropped 3 bases and J dropped 7; count of bases not matched to a gene: 7. CDR3 length: 14 residues. Germline CDR1 reads SGDLS; CDR2 reads YYNGEE. CDR3 nucleotide sequence: TGTGCCAGCAGCGCGGACAGGGGGTTTAGGGAGCAGTACTTC. Translation: CASSADRGFREQYF.

This chain links TRBV7-9 with TRBJ1-1, with D maybe TRBD1 (5 bases). Between the trimmed V and J ends, which lost 8 bases and 0 bases, there was a span of 13 bases. The CDR3 is made up of 14 amino acids. Germline CDR1 is SEHNR and CDR2 is FQNEAQ (reference sequence). CDR3 loop: CASAGGDLNTEAFF. DNA for the CDR3: TGTGCCAGCGCTGGGGGGGACCTGAACACTGAAGCTTTCTTT.

This clonotype was seen more than once but under ten times. The CDR3 region is CASSLAGFSSYNEQFF. The CDR3 DNA is TGTGCCAGCAGCTTAGCGGGGTTCAGCTCCTACAATGAGCAGTTCTTC. V and J are TRBV7-9 and TRBJ2-1; D is unresolved. CDR1 and CDR2 from the germline V gene are SEHNR and FQNEAQ (reference sequence). V was shortened by 0 bases and J by 0 bases, with 9 bases between the two germline ends. The CDR3 sequence is 16 residues long.

This sequence joins TRBV5-1 and TRBJ2-1, with D uncertain. V lost 0 bases, J lost 5 bases, and 9 bases lay in between. Germline CDR1 is SGHRS and CDR2 is YFSETQ. This CDR3 comprises 14 residues. The CDR3 sequence: CASSLVRSDNEQFF. DNA for the CDR3: TGCGCCAGCAGCTTGGTTCGGTCGGACAATGAGCAGTTCTTC.

This chain joins TRBV2 and TRBJ2-2, with a tentative D call TRBD2 (6 bases). Germline CDR1 SNHLY, CDR2 FYNNEI. The CDR3 covers 20 residues. Between the trimmed V and J ends, which lost 3 bases and 2 bases, there was a span of 25 bases. The CDR3 bases are TGTGCCAGCAGTGATTCCTGGGGGTTGGGGGGACTCGTCAACACCGGGGAGCTGTTTTTT. This gives the protein CASSDSWGLGGLVNTGELFF.

J is TRBJ2-5 and V is TRBV24-1; TRBD1 matches 7 bases. Germline assignment: CDR1 KGHDR and CDR2 SFDVKD. Trimming took 12 bases from V and 5 from J; bases not matched to a gene: 14. There are 14 residues in the CDR3. The CDR3 nucleotides are TGTGCCTCCGCGCAACAGGGGATGAGCGAGACCCAGTACTTC. Protein sequence: CASAQQGMSETQYF.

This chain connects TRBV4-3 to TRBJ2-1, with D hard to call. CDR3 length equals 16 residues. V dropped 4 bases and J dropped 0 bases, with 13 bases sitting between them. Germline CDR1 is LGHNA and CDR2 is YSLEER. CDR3 residues: CASSRLAMSSYNEQFF. In nucleotides, the CDR3 is TGCGCCAGCAGCCGTTTGGCCATGAGCTCCTACAATGAGCAGTTCTTC.

This chain connects TRBV7-2 to TRBJ1-4, with D unresolved. Germline V gene lookup returns CDR1 SGHTA and CDR2 FQGNSA. The length of the CDR3 is 15 residues. Trimming left V 4 bases short and J 8 bases short, with 17 bases between. The CDR3 DNA reads as TGTGCCAGCAGCTCCTCCCGAAACGGAAGGGAAAAACTGTTTTTT. Encoded protein: CASSSSRNGREKLFF.

Concerning this clonotype: This may stem from a read error, because a much larger clone lies one nucleotide away. This chain links TRBV4-3 with TRBJ2-1, with 8 bases matching TRBD2. This CDR3 is 15 amino acids long. Germline V gene sequence: CDR1 LGHNA, CDR2 YSLEER. The CDR3 loop reads CACSQAGTRSNEQFF. For the CDR3, the DNA is TGCGCCTGCAGCCAGGCCGGGACTAGGAGTAATGAGCAGTTCTTC.

This clonotype has a count of ten or more. The chain uses TRBV12-3 or TRBV12-4 and TRBJ2-7, with D possibly matching TRBD2 (7 bases). Trimming took off 3 bases at V and 2 bases at J, with 17 bases between the two ends. This CDR3 is 16 amino acids long. The CDR3 is CASSFLVGGAAYEQYF. Here the CDR3 DNA reads TGTGCCAGCAGTTTCTTGGTGGGGGGGGCCGCCTACGAGCAGTACTTC.

This clonotype occurred many times. The V gene is TRBV4-3, the J gene TRBJ2-3; 9 positions agree with TRBD2. Trimming cost V 2 bases and J 4 bases; bases outside gene matches: 4. The CDR3 runs 15 residues. From germline, CDR1 is LGHNA and CDR2 YSLEER. The CDR3, as DNA: TGCGCCAGCAGCCAATCGGGACTAGCTCCAGATACGCAGTATTTT. It encodes CASSQSGLAPDTQYF.

The chain employs TRBV20-1 and TRBJ2-7, with 8 bases aligning to TRBD1. CDR3 length equals 13 residues. J was trimmed by 0 bases and V by 6 bases; bases with no gene match: 4. Germline V gene lookup returns CDR1 DFQATT and CDR2 SNEGSKA (reference sequence). The CDR3 is CSATDRVSYEQYF. In nucleotides, the CDR3 is TGCAGTGCAACGGACAGGGTCTCCTACGAGCAGTACTTC.

This clonotype was recorded at least ten times. The rearrangement links TRBV10-3 to TRBJ2-3, with 8 bases lining up with TRBD2. Per germline, CDR1 ENHRY and CDR2 SYGVKD. The V and J ends lost 2 bases and 2 bases, in that order; junction bases with no gene match: 6. The CDR3 is 16 residues long. The CDR3 protein is CAISERSGGATDTQYF. In DNA form, the CDR3 reads TGTGCCATCAGTGAGAGGAGCGGGGGAGCCACAGATACGCAGTATTTT.

This clonotype came up a few times. V and J are TRBV20-1 and TRBJ2-7; D is undetermined. CDR1 and CDR2 (germline): DFQATT, SNEGSKA (reference sequence). Trimming took 4 bases from V and 4 from J, leaving 14 bases between them. This CDR3 has 13 amino acids. DNA for the CDR3: TGCAGTGCTACCGGACCAGGTGGTTACGAGCAGTACTTC. This translates into CSATGPGGYEQYF.